Shown below are 9 T cell receptor beta chains from a single sample sequenced in a study of OX40 agonist ivuxolimab in advanced cancers. TCRdb keeps only in-frame clones here, not all; method: immunoSEQ multiplex PCR. The table records 65,000 to 95,000 clones, over 85% of them present only once. Sample: CD4+ or CD8+ T cells sorted from blood, taken in a trial of the OX40 agonist ivuxolimab. The source of these receptors is an adult with an advanced solid tumor such as melanoma, head and neck, liver or kidney cancer.

V gene TRBV5-1 combines with J gene TRBJ2-1; 14 bases fit TRBD2. Trimming removed 4 bases from V and 14 bases from J; junction bases left unmatched: 11. This CDR3 contains 15 residues. CDR1 and CDR2 (germline): SGHRS, YFSETQ. Here the CDR3 reads CASSGGTSGSPWKFF. The CDR3, as DNA: TGCGCCAGCAGCGGGGGGACTAGCGGGAGTCCATGGAAGTTCTTC.

The chain joins TRBV6-5 to TRBJ2-2, with 16 bases aligning to TRBD2. This CDR3 spans 15 amino acids. CDR1 and CDR2 from the germline V gene are MNHEY and SVGAGI. V was clipped by 7 bases and J by 7 bases; unmatched bases: 3. The CDR3 region is CASTGTSGRGGELFF. CDR3 bases: TGTGCCAGCACCGGGACTAGCGGGAGGGGCGGGGAGCTGTTTTTT.

The chain employs TRBV7-9 and TRBJ2-1; D may be TRBD2 (6 bases). V was clipped by 4 bases and J by 12 bases, with 25 bases between them. CDR3 length: 16 residues. Germline CDR1 reads SEHNR; CDR2 reads FQNEAQ (reference sequence). The CDR3 spells CASSWGRLVGGVRQFF. CDR3 in DNA: TGTGCCAGCAGCTGGGGTCGACTAGTGGGTGGAGTAAGGCAGTTCTTC. The full variable domain, its missing parts supplied by reference TRBV7-9 and TRBJ2-1, is DTGVSQNPRHKITKRGQNVTFRCDPISEHNRLYWYRQTLGQGPEFLTYFQNEAQLEKSRLLSDRFSAERPKGSFSTLEIQRTEQGDSAMYLCASSWGRLVGGVRQFFGPGTRLTVL.

This chain connects TRBV9 to TRBJ2-3, with 14 positions matching TRBD2. The CDR3 loop spans 14 amino acids. CDR1 and CDR2 from the germline V gene are SGDLS and YYNGEE. The V gene end was trimmed by 3 bases and the J gene end by 6 bases; junction bases not matched to a gene: 0. The CDR3 region has the DNA TGTGCCAGCAGCGGGACTAGCGGGAGGGATACGCAGTATTTT. Translating it yields CASSGTSGRDTQYF.

The V call is TRBV5-1, the J call TRBJ1-5; weak D call: TRBD1 (5 bases). Trimming cost V 7 bases and J 4 bases, with 18 bases left between them. From germline, CDR1 is SGHRS and CDR2 YFSETQ. This CDR3 has 15 residues. CDR3 in DNA: TGCGCCAGCCGCCCCACGGCAGGGAATAATCAGCCCCAGCATTTT. This translates into CASRPTAGNNQPQHF.

The chain employs TRBV27 and TRBJ2-5; 10 positions match TRBD2. CDR3 length: 16 amino acids. Germline V lookup: CDR1 MNHEY, CDR2 SMNVEV (reference sequence). J was trimmed by 0 bases and V by 6 bases; bases with no gene match: 7. This chain's CDR3 is CASRRGTSEYQETQYF. DNA for the CDR3: TGTGCCAGCAGAAGGGGGACTAGCGAGTACCAAGAGACCCAGTACTTC.

Points on this clone: Mismatch with germline at one junction end may stem from a read error. The chain couples TRBV6-5 to TRBJ1-5; 7 bases fit TRBD1. The V gene's germline CDR1 is MNHEY and CDR2 SVGAGI. The CDR3 sequence is 15 residues long. This chain's CDR3 is CASSLRGDSNQPQRF. Here the CDR3 DNA reads TGTGCCAGCAGTCTCCGGGGGGACAGCAATCAGCCCCAGCGTTTT.

This chain connects TRBV28 to TRBJ1-3; D unclear. Germline V gene data show CDR1 as MDHEN and CDR2 as SYDVKM. The CDR3 loop spans 15 amino acids. The V end lost 6 bases, the J end lost 4 bases, and 16 bases lay between the germline ends. The CDR3 DNA follows: TGTGCCAGCAGCCCTGCGGGCTCGCTGGGAAACACCATATATTTT. Translation gives CASSPAGSLGNTIYF.

As regards this clone: The junction differs from germline at one of its ends, possibly a read error. The chain has TRBV7-3 and TRBJ2-1; the match to TRBD2 covers 9 bases. CDR1 SGHTA and CDR2 FQGTGA come from the germline V gene. The CDR3 loop spans 17 amino acids. The CDR3 DNA follows: TGTGCCAGCAGCATAACCGGAGCGGGAGGAGACTACAATGAGCAGTTCTTC. This translates into CASSITGAGGDYNEQFF.